A single sample gave rise to the 32 T cell receptor beta chains below, sequenced in a study of T cells in Graves' hyperthyroidism and ophthalmopathy. Amplified TCR beta CDR3 regions came from RNA transcripts. HTBI primers were used for first-round RT-PCR of the TCR CDR3. TCRdb recomputed calls from the multiplex PCR reads with MiXCR, one row per CDR3 protein. The data show 200,000 to 250,000 distinct CDR3 sequences, with 17% seen just once and 50% held by the top ten. The sample comprised blood. These receptors came from a man aged 50 or older with Graves' hyperthyroidism.

The sample holds many counts of this clonotype. The genes are TRBV28 and TRBJ2-4, with D tentatively TRBD1 (6 bases). This CDR3 region has 17 residues. Germline CDR1 MDHEN, CDR2 SYDVKM. V lost 2 bases and J lost 0, with 14 bases in between. The CDR3 loop is CASSLRTRGIAKNIQYF. The CDR3 DNA follows: TGTGCCAGCAGTTTACGTACCAGGGGAATAGCCAAAAACATTCAGTACTTC.

This clonotype was observed a handful of times. This chain links TRBV2 with TRBJ2-5, with TRBD1 as a possible D gene (6 bases). The length of the CDR3 is 13 residues. Germline V gene data show CDR1 as SNHLY and CDR2 as FYNNEI. Trimming shortened V by 8 bases and J by 4 bases, and 14 bases separated the two germline ends. The CDR3 DNA reads TGTGCCAGCGGATTACAGGGTGGAGAGACCCAGTACTTC. Its protein is CASGLQGGETQYF.

J is TRBJ1-6 and V is TRBV28; D is unclear. Deletions cut 6 bases from V and 8 bases from J, with 11 bases between. CDR1 and CDR2 (germline): MDHEN, SYDVKM. The CDR3 is 13 residues long. The CDR3 DNA sequence: TGTGCCAGCAGCCCCCCGGGAGATTCACCCCTCCACTTT. Translated: CASSPPGDSPLHF.

The chain combines TRBV28 with TRBJ1-5; D is uncertain. The germline V and J ends were trimmed by 4 bases and 1 base, with 14 bases remaining between them. CDR1 MDHEN and CDR2 SYDVKM come from the germline V gene. CDR3 length equals 16 residues. The CDR3, as DNA: TGTGCCAGCAGTTCCTTTGAAATCTCAAGCAATCAGCCCCAGCATTTT. It translates to CASSSFEISSNQPQHF.

This clonotype showed up many times. This rearrangement joins TRBV2 to TRBJ2-3, with a weak D call TRBD1 (5 bases). The CDR3 is 17 residues long. Deletions cut 11 bases from V and 1 base from J, with 25 bases between. Per the germline V gene, CDR1 is SNHLY and CDR2 is FYNNEI. The CDR3, as DNA: TGTGCCCCCCCCAGAAAGAGGCAGGGCGAGGGCACAGATACGCAGTATTTT. It specifies CAPPRKRQGEGTDTQYF.

The table lists this clonotype with a few counts. This chain uses TRBV20-1 with TRBJ1-2; D ambiguous. The germline V gene has CDR1 DFQATT and CDR2 SNEGSKA (reference sequence). This CDR3 is built from 13 residues. Between the trimmed V and J ends, which lost 1 base and 7 bases, there was a span of 13 bases. Here the CDR3 DNA reads TGCAGTGCTAGAGGGTCGTTATACCGTGGCTACACCTTC. The encoded protein is CSARGSLYRGYTF.

This clonotype was seen many times. CDR3 residues: CASSFPGLKGNEQFF. The CDR3 bases are TGTGCCAGCAGCTTTCCGGGCCTCAAGGGAAATGAGCAGTTCTTC. The V call is TRBV11-2, the J call TRBJ2-1; D gene unclear. The CDR3 totals 15 residues. Trimming stripped 3 bases from V and 7 bases from J, with 16 bases between. CDR1 SGHAT and CDR2 FQNNGV come from the germline V gene.

The V gene is TRBV4-2, the J gene TRBJ2-1, with 9 bases aligning to TRBD1. Germline-derived CDR1 and CDR2 are LGHNA and YNFKEQ. This CDR3 spans 18 amino acids. The V segment lost 0 bases and the J segment 3 bases; nucleotides outside the gene matches: 9. DNA for the CDR3: TGTGCCAGCAGCCAAGATGACATTACAGGGGGCCTCTACAATGAGCAGTTCTTC. Its protein is CASSQDDITGGLYNEQFF.

This clonotype came up many times. The V gene is TRBV11-2, the J gene TRBJ2-7, with TRBD1 matching over 10 bases. Germline V gene lookup returns CDR1 SGHAT and CDR2 FQNNGV. The CDR3 runs to 14 residues. Trimming cost V 1 base and J 5 bases; bases outside gene matches: 2. The CDR3 spells CASSLGTGGHEQYF. The CDR3 DNA reads TGTGCCAGCAGCTTAGGGACAGGGGGGCACGAGCAGTACTTC.

There are a few counts of this clonotype. The chain recombines TRBV7-2 with TRBJ2-7; D uncertain. CDR1 is SGHTA and CDR2 is FQGNSA in the germline V gene. V shed 5 bases and J shed 6 bases, with 14 bases lying between them. This CDR3 spans 13 amino acids. CDR3 sequence (DNA): TGTGCCAGCAGCCCCGCCCAACTCCGCGAGCAGTACTTC. This gives the protein CASSPAQLREQYF.

This clonotype has a handful of counts. The gene calls are TRBV29-1 and TRBJ2-5, with 7 nucleotides matching TRBD2. Unmatched junction bases numbered 14, after V lost 6 bases and J lost 7 bases. Germline lookup yields CDR1 SQVTM and CDR2 ANQGSEA. CDR3 length equals 14 residues. The CDR3 region is CSVPTGAGEGTQYF. CDR3 in DNA: TGCAGCGTGCCCACCGGCGCGGGAGAAGGGACCCAGTACTTC.

The CDR3 loop reads CASKTGGKWADEKLFF. The CDR3 DNA reads TGTGCCAGTAAGACAGGGGGCAAGTGGGCGGATGAAAAACTGTTTTTT. The chain links TRBV2 to TRBJ1-4, with 10 nucleotides matching TRBD1. V was pared by 9 bases and J by 6 bases, with 13 bases of the junction left unmatched. There are 16 residues in the CDR3. Germline-derived CDR1 and CDR2 are SNHLY and FYNNEI.

J is TRBJ2-5 and V is TRBV30, with TRBD1 as a possible D gene (6 bases). Germline CDR1 reads GTSNPN; CDR2 reads SVGIG (reference sequence). This CDR3 spans 14 amino acids. Trimming cost V 2 bases and J 5 bases, with 15 bases left between them. The CDR3, as DNA: TGTGCCTGGAGTTGGGGGCTAGCTGGGGAGACCCAGTACTTC. Protein product: CAWSWGLAGETQYF.

This clonotype was seen repeatedly, ten times or more. J is TRBJ2-7 and V is TRBV5-1; no definite D call. The germline gives CDR1 SGHRS, CDR2 YFSETQ. The CDR3 extends over 14 amino acids. V was shortened by 1 base and J by 5 bases, with 13 bases between the two germline ends. CDR3: CASSLQGFNDEQYF. The CDR3 nucleotides are TGCGCCAGCAGCTTGCAAGGGTTTAACGACGAGCAGTACTTC.

CDR3 in amino acids: CASSSRDRDFYGYTF. CDR3 DNA sequence: TGTGCCAGCAGCTCAAGGGACAGGGACTTCTATGGCTACACCTTC. This chain joins TRBV11-2 and TRBJ1-2; 9 nucleotides align to TRBD1. Germline V gives CDR1 SGHAT, CDR2 FQNNGV. After removal of 4 bases from V and 4 bases from J, the junction contained 7 bases not matched to a gene. The CDR3 runs 15 residues.

The chain uses TRBV20-1 and TRBJ2-7; no clear D gene. Deletions cut 0 bases from V and 3 bases from J, with 9 bases between. CDR1 DFQATT and CDR2 SNEGSKA come from the germline V gene (reference sequence). This CDR3 has 13 amino acids. CDR3 amino acids: CSARDLGIYEQYF. Here the CDR3 DNA reads TGCAGTGCTAGAGATTTGGGGATCTACGAGCAGTACTTC.

This clonotype has more than one count but fewer than ten. V gene TRBV6-5 combines with J gene TRBJ1-6, with 7 positions matching TRBD1. Germline CDR1 MNHEY, CDR2 SVGAGI. Losses at the gene ends were 2 bases for V and 8 bases for J; bases not matched to a gene: 9. The CDR3 loop spans 16 amino acids. The CDR3 reads CASSYVGTERDSPLHF. CDR3 in DNA: TGTGCCAGCAGTTACGTTGGGACAGAACGGGATTCACCCCTCCACTTT.

This chain uses TRBV10-1 with TRBJ2-7, with D uncertain. In germline, CDR1 is WNHNN, CDR2 SYGVQD (reference sequence). The CDR3 is 13 residues long. Trimming took off 4 bases at V and 4 bases at J, with 11 bases between the two ends. The CDR3, as DNA: TGCGCCAGCAGTGCCCGTCTCGGGTACGAGCAGTACTTC. Its protein product is CASSARLGYEQYF.

This clonotype showed up just a few times. This rearrangement joins TRBV7-8 to TRBJ1-3; D ambiguous. Germline V lookup: CDR1 SGHVS, CDR2 FQNEAQ. V gave up 1 base and J gave up 4 bases, with 8 bases separating them. The CDR3 consists of 14 residues. CDR3 residues: CASSLELLGNTIYF. The DNA of the CDR3 is TGTGCCAGCAGCTTAGAATTGTTAGGAAACACCATATATTTT.

This clonotype showed up just a few times. This sequence joins TRBV4-2 and TRBJ2-3; perhaps D is TRBD1 or TRBD2 (6 bases each). Germline V gene sequence: CDR1 LGHNA, CDR2 YNFKEQ. Trimming removed 3 bases at V and 2 bases at J, with 15 bases between. The CDR3 consists of 16 residues. CDR3 sequence: CASSHPKGGFTDTQYF. CDR3 DNA sequence: TGTGCCAGCAGCCATCCCAAGGGGGGATTCACAGATACGCAGTATTTT.

This clonotype was picked up a small number of times. The chain combines TRBV6-1 with TRBJ2-1; TRBD2 agrees at 7 bases. The trim removed 6 bases at V and 7 bases at J, leaving 6 bases unmatched. This CDR3 has 13 amino acids. Germline loops: CDR1 MNHNS, CDR2 SASEGT. CDR3: CASRNSGWNEQFF. In nucleotides, the CDR3 is TGTGCCAGCAGAAATAGCGGGTGGAATGAGCAGTTCTTC.

This clonotype came up a few times. The V and J genes are TRBV27 and TRBJ1-6; a weak D match, TRBD1 (5 bases). Germline CDR1 is MNHEY and CDR2 is SMNVEV (reference sequence). The CDR3 runs 13 residues. V lost 4 bases, J lost 9 bases, and 10 bases lay in between. The CDR3 coding sequence is TGTGCCAGCAGTTCGACAGAGGCTTCACCCCTCCACTTT. This codes for CASSSTEASPLHF.

This clonotype showed up many times. V and J are TRBV11-2 and TRBJ2-1; 12 nucleotides match TRBD2. The ends lost 5 bases at V and 1 base at J; junction bases unmatched: 9. CDR1 and CDR2 from the germline V gene are SGHAT and FQNNGV. This CDR3 is 18 amino acids long. The CDR3 nucleotides are TGTGCCAGCAGCCGACTAGCGGGGGCCCCGGGGTCCTACAATGAGCAGTTCTTC. Its translation: CASSRLAGAPGSYNEQFF.

The chain recombines TRBV7-9 with TRBJ1-5; 8 bases fit TRBD1. Germline V gene lookup returns CDR1 SEHNR and CDR2 FQNEAQ (reference sequence). The CDR3 is 17 amino acids. The V gene end was trimmed by 4 bases and the J gene end by 2 bases; junction bases not matched to a gene: 10. The DNA for the CDR3 is TGTGCCAGCAGCTCAGGAGGGACAGGAGCCCGCAATCAGCCCCAGCATTTT. The encoded protein is CASSSGGTGARNQPQHF. The full variable domain, its missing parts supplied by reference TRBV7-9 and TRBJ1-5, is DTGVSQNPRHKITKRGQNVTFRCDPISEHNRLYWYRQTLGQGPEFLTYFQNEAQLEKSRLLSDRFSAERPKGSFSTLEIQRTEQGDSAMYLCASSSGGTGARNQPQHFGDGTRLSIL.

This clonotype was seen at least ten times. The V gene is TRBV11-2, the J gene TRBJ2-5; 7 nucleotides line up with TRBD2. Germline lookup yields CDR1 SGHAT and CDR2 FQNNGV. CDR3 length: 14 amino acids. Trimming removed 5 bases from V and 5 bases from J; junction bases left unmatched: 8. This chain's CDR3 is CASSRLALGETQYF. CDR3 coding DNA: TGTGCCAGCAGCCGACTAGCCCTGGGGGAGACCCAGTACTTC.

Comment on this clonotype: This could be a read error, since a much larger clone is one nucleotide away. The gene calls are TRBV27 and TRBJ2-1; 8 positions agree with TRBD2. Per germline, CDR1 MNHEY and CDR2 SMNVEV (reference sequence). The CDR3 loop spans 13 amino acids. CDR3 protein: CTSSLGTSNEQFF. The CDR3 coding sequence is TGTACCAGCAGTTTAGGGACTAGTAATGAGCAGTTCTTC.

This clonotype was counted ten times or more. The J gene is TRBJ2-3, the V gene TRBV11-2; tentatively, D is TRBD2 (7 bases). The CDR3 has 17 amino acids. Germline V gene sequence: CDR1 SGHAT, CDR2 FQNNGV. The V end was cut by 4 bases, the J end by 3 bases, with 20 bases between. DNA for the CDR3: TGTGCCAGCAGCTCTAGGGGGGGCGCAGATAGGACAGATACGCAGTATTTT. Protein sequence: CASSSRGGADRTDTQYF.

The chain employs TRBV4-2 and TRBJ1-3; the D gene is possibly TRBD1 (5 bases). This CDR3 comprises 16 residues. With 1 base removed from V and 8 bases from J, the gap between germline ends came to 18 bases. The germline CDR1 and CDR2 sequences are LGHNA and YNFKEQ. The CDR3: CASSQGFGPVGDTIYF. In nucleotides, the CDR3 is TGTGCCAGCAGCCAAGGCTTCGGCCCCGTGGGGGACACCATATATTTT.

This clonotype was seen at least ten times. J is TRBJ1-1 and V is TRBV27; a possible D gene is TRBD1 (5 bases). V was clipped by 2 bases and J by 0 bases, with 10 bases between them. CDR1 and CDR2 (germline): MNHEY, SMNVEV (reference sequence). CDR3 length: 15 residues. The CDR3 DNA reads TGTGCCAGCAGTTTAACCCGGGGCTTGAACACTGAAGCTTTCTTT. This codes for CASSLTRGLNTEAFF.

The chain has TRBV19 and TRBJ1-4, with unresolved D. This CDR3 contains 12 residues. CDR1 is LNHDA, CDR2 SQIVND, per germline (reference sequence). V was cut by 7 bases and J by 5 bases, with 8 bases left in between. The CDR3: CASNLGNEKLFF. DNA for the CDR3: TGTGCCAGTAATTTGGGAAATGAAAAACTGTTTTTT. Together with reference TRBV19 and TRBJ1-4, the CDR3 gives the full variable domain: DGGITQSPKYLFRKEGQNVTLSCEQNLNHDAMYWYRQDPGQGLRLIYYSQIVNDFQKGDIAEGYSVSREKKESFPLTVTSAQKNPTAFYLCASNLGNEKLFFGSGTQLSVL.

This clonotype occurred many times. The chain couples TRBV12-3 or TRBV12-4 to TRBJ1-1; D gene unclear. This CDR3 is 13 amino acids long. Trimming left V 2 bases short and J 0 bases short, with 4 bases between. For the CDR3, the DNA is TGTGCCAGCAGTTTAACGTTGAACACTGAAGCTTTCTTT. Amino acid sequence: CASSLTLNTEAFF.

In the case of this clonotype: In this CDR3 the conserved last residue, phenylalanine or tryptophan, is missing, so a read error is likely. The chain combines TRBV28 with TRBJ1-1; 9 bases line up with TRBD1. Germline CDR1 and CDR2: MDHEN and SYDVKM. V lost 4 bases, J lost 3 bases, and 6 bases stayed unmatched. The CDR3 spans 15 residues. In DNA, the CDR3 is TGTGCCAGCAGTTCAACAGGGGGCGGGTACACTGAAGCTTTCCTT. Its protein product is CASSSTGGGYTEAFL.